This T cell receptor (beta chain) was sequenced for a study of regulatory T cells in long-lasting Graves disease. Investigators prepared the TCR beta libraries by applying iRepertoire HTBI primers and Arm-PCR of CDR3 regions. TCRdb analysed the multiplex PCR reads with MiXCR anew, one entry per CDR3 protein. The sample records around 320,000 distinct CDR3 sequences, 16% being singletons. Time point: newly diagnosed GD, antithyroid drugs for less than 3 months. Generation of the TCR library employed RNA extracted from PBMCs. This sample was shared with a second study, whose subject was T cells in Graves' hyperthyroidism and ophthalmopathy.

Sequencing used peripheral blood mononuclear cells (PBMCs), obtained at new diagnosis, from a patient treated with antithyroid drugs. The source of this sequence is a man between 40 and 49 years old with Graves disease.

The CDR3 spells CASSSTAETQYF. CDR3 coding DNA: TGTGCCAGCAGCTCTACTGCAGAGACCCAGTACTTC. The gene calls are TRBV7-9 and TRBJ2-5, with unresolved D. The CDR3 loop spans 12 amino acids. Trimming pared 4 bases from V and 4 bases from J, leaving 7 bases between. Germline lookup yields CDR1 SEHNR and CDR2 FQNEAQ (reference sequence). The whole variable domain, remainder taken from reference TRBV7-9 and TRBJ2-5, is DTGVSQNPRHKITKRGQNVTFRCDPISEHNRLYWYRQTLGQGPEFLTYFQNEAQLEKSRLLSDRFSAERPKGSFSTLEIQRTEQGDSAMYLCASSSTAETQYFGPGTRLLVL.